This T cell receptor beta chain comes out of a study of blood T cell repertoires in COVID-19. Study-level background: Samples came from the United States, Italy and Spain, spanning acute and convalescent COVID-19. PBMCs, B-cell-depleted T cells, or T cells provided the cDNA or gDNA that made up the material.

As handled by the study authors: Using reference gene primer amplification, nucleated cell counts were estimated. Generated by immunoSEQ multiplex PCR, the TCRdb table keeps only in-frame clones and is missing some. V, J and clone size were drawn from that table, and D and trimming were deduced from the DNA. The repertoire has 100,000 to 150,000 clones, approximately 83% of them found once; the top ten carry about 17%. Looked up from germline, CDR1 is GTSNPN and CDR2 is SVGIG (reference sequence). CDR3 size: 15 residues. The trim removed 0 bases at V and 12 bases at J, leaving 9 bases unmatched. The sequence came from a woman aged 45 to 65 with acute or convalescent COVID-19. V gene TRBV30 combines with J gene TRBJ1-6; 9 bases map to TRBD1. The specimen sequenced was peripheral blood. This chain's CDR3 is CAWSVGDRVVGPLHF. CDR3 nucleotides: TGTGCCTGGAGTGTAGGGGACAGGGTCGTCGGACCCCTCCACTTT.